This note documents a single TCR beta chain sequence. These data come from a study of T-cell memory formation after mild COVID-19. Using its own MiXCR run on the 5' RACE reads, TCRdb lists one record per CDR3 protein. The profile shows 450,000 to 650,000 distinct CDR3 sequences, roughly 18% of them singletons. V lost 0 bases to trimming and J lost 0 bases, with 17 bases between them. CDR1 is SGHTA and CDR2 is FQGNSA in the germline V gene. This CDR3 has 18 amino acids. The specimen was PBMCs or a T cell subset sorted from them (not recorded which). The origin of this receptor is an adult woman who had mild COVID-19 (a few samples of this study predate the infection). Cell type and time point are not known. This chain connects TRBV7-2 to TRBJ2-5; D call uncertain. The CDR3 sequence is CASSLAGPSARYQETQYF. CDR3 bases: TGTGCCAGCAGCTTAGCGGGCCCGAGCGCGCGCTACCAAGAGACCCAGTACTTC.